The rows below give T cell receptor beta chains drawn from one sample of a study of T cell responses to AZD1222 COVID-19 vaccine. Clones were sequenced by immunoSEQ multiplex PCR, and TCRdb holds only the in-frame ones, with some missing. Among 99,000 or so clones listed, over 75% were seen once. The source material was peripheral blood, sampled on day 0 of AZD1222 vaccination. The source is an adult in good health. CDR3s include the opening cysteine and the closing phenylalanine or tryptophan. A D gene is named only where the DNA matches it firmly. Only part of the rows carry a size: once, few, many, or a class if the clone is expanded.

j_gene,abundance,v_gene,d_gene,CDR3nt,CDR3aa
TRBJ2-3,.,TRBV5-4,.,TGTGCCAGCAGCTTCGGCGGGGGCACAGATACGCAGTATTTT,CASSFGGGTDTQYF
TRBJ1-5,.,TRBV2,.,TGTGCCAGCAGCCAGGTTAATCAGCCCCAGCATTTT,CASSQVNQPQHF
TRBJ2-7,.,TRBV28,.,TGTGCCAGCAGTTTACGGTCACAGGGACTCGAGCAGTACTTC,CASSLRSQGLEQYF
TRBJ1-1,.,TRBV20-1,.,TGCAGTGCTAGTGCAGGGGCTAACACTGAAGCTTTCTTT,CSASAGANTEAFF
TRBJ1-1,.,TRBV11-3,TRBD1,TGTGCCAGCAGCTTAGGAACAGGGGGCGCGGAGGCTTTCTTT,CASSLGTGGAEAFF
TRBJ2-2,.,TRBV6-5,TRBD2,TGTGCCAGCAGGACTAGCGGGAGCACCGGGGAGCTGTTTTTT,CASRTSGSTGELFF
TRBJ1-4,.,TRBV2,.,TGTGCCAGCAGTGAAGATCGGTCCCGAAAGGAGAAACTGTTTTTT,CASSEDRSRKEKLFF
TRBJ2-2,.,TRBV6-1,.,TGTGCCAGCAGTGAATCTATCCAGGGTTACACCGGGGAGCTGTTTTTT,CASSESIQGYTGELFF
TRBJ1-1,.,TRBV6-1,.,TGTGCCAGCAGTGAAATGGCAAGACGTGAAGCTTTCTTT,CASSEMARREAFF
TRBJ2-2,.,TRBV3-1/TRBV3-2,TRBD1,TGTGCCAGCAGCCAAGAATCTACAGGGGGCTGGGACACCGGGGAGCTGTTTTTT,CASSQESTGGWDTGELFF
TRBJ1-1,.,TRBV11-2,TRBD1,TGTGCCAGCAGCTCACAACAGGGGAGGACTGAAGCTTTCTTT,CASSSQQGRTEAFF
TRBJ2-5,.,TRBV7-9,.,TGTGCCAGCAGCCGGAGCCAAGAGACCCAGTACTTC,CASSRSQETQYF
TRBJ2-5,once,TRBV5-1,.,TGCGCCAGCAGCTTGAAGGAGACCCAGTACTTC,CASSLKETQYF
TRBJ2-7,.,TRBV7-2,.,TGTGCCAGCAGCCCTACCCGGGCCCCTTCCCCGTACGAGCAGTACTTC,CASSPTRAPSPYEQYF
TRBJ2-7,.,TRBV29-1,TRBD2,TGCAGCGTCCTTAGCGGGAGGGCTTACGAGCAGTACTTC,CSVLSGRAYEQYF
TRBJ1-5,.,TRBV2,TRBD1,TGTGCCAGCAGCTTCAACAGGGGCGCGGAGCCCCAGCATTTT,CASSFNRGAEPQHF
TRBJ2-4,.,TRBV6-1,.,TGTGCCAGCAGTGAAGACAGGGAAGGGGTAACAAACATTCAGTACTTC,CASSEDREGVTNIQYF
TRBJ1-3,.,TRBV7-9,.,TGTGCCAGCAGCTATGACGAAATGGAGGGAAACACCATATATTTT,CASSYDEMEGNTIYF
TRBJ1-5,.,TRBV2,.,TGTGCCAGCAGCAGACGGGGCGATCAGCCCCAGCATTTT,CASSRRGDQPQHF
TRBJ2-5,.,TRBV27,.,TGTGCCAGCAGTTCTACCCTTCAAGAGACCCAGTACTTC,CASSSTLQETQYF
TRBJ1-4,.,TRBV2,.,TGTGCCAGCAGCTCCGGACAGACCTTTGAAAAACTGTTTTTT,CASSSGQTFEKLFF
TRBJ1-5,few,TRBV19,.,TGTGCCAGTAGTTTCGGCAGGGGCGGCAATCAGCCCCAGCATTTT,CASSFGRGGNQPQHF
TRBJ2-3,.,TRBV4-3,TRBD2,TGCGCCAGCAGCCAAGACCCCGGGACTAGCGGGTCAGATACGCAGTATTTT,CASSQDPGTSGSDTQYF
TRBJ2-4,.,TRBV3-1/TRBV3-2,.,TGTGCCAGCAGCCAAGATACGGCCAGGAACATTCAGTACTTC,CASSQDTARNIQYF
TRBJ1-3,few,TRBV5-1,.,TGCGCCAGCAGCCCGGAGGGTGGAAACACCATATATTTT,CASSPEGGNTIYF
TRBJ2-5,.,TRBV18,.,TGTGCCAGCTCACCACCCGGGTCCGGAGAGACCCAGTACTTC,CASSPPGSGETQYF
TRBJ2-1,.,TRBV4-2,TRBD2,TGTGCCAGCAGCCAAGCACTAGCGGGAGTTAATGAGCAGTTCTTC,CASSQALAGVNEQFF
TRBJ2-7,.,TRBV20-1,.,TGCAGTGCTCTCATATACGAGCAGTACTTC,CSALIYEQYF
TRBJ1-2,.,TRBV7-2,.,TGTGCCAGCAGCTGGGGCCCGATCAACTATGGCTACACCTTC,CASSWGPINYGYTF
TRBJ2-5,.,TRBV24-1,.,TGTGCCACCAGTGATACGAGGACCGATCAAGAGACCCAGTACTTC,CATSDTRTDQETQYF
TRBJ2-2,.,TRBV18,TRBD2,TGTGCCAGCTCACCGAGCGGGAGGGGCACCGGGGAGCTGTTTTTT,CASSPSGRGTGELFF
TRBJ2-7,.,TRBV2,.,TGTGCCAGCAGTGACGGGCAGTTATACGAGCAGTACTTC,CASSDGQLYEQYF
TRBJ2-7,.,TRBV11-1,.,TGTGCCAGCAGCTTCTCCCCGGGACGGTCCTACGAGCAGTACTTC,CASSFSPGRSYEQYF
TRBJ2-7,.,TRBV5-1,TRBD1,TGCGCCAGCAGCTTGGAGGGGACAGCTTACGAGCAGTACTTC,CASSLEGTAYEQYF
TRBJ1-2,.,TRBV10-2,.,TGCGCCAGCAGTGAAGGAGAAAACTATGGCTACACCTTC,CASSEGENYGYTF
TRBJ2-1,.,TRBV28,.,TGTGCCAGCAGGCGCGGGACCTTCTACAATGAGCAGTTCTTC,CASRRGTFYNEQFF
TRBJ1-1,.,TRBV19,.,TGTGCCAGTAGTATAGAGACAGAAGAAGCTTTCTTT,CASSIETEEAFF
TRBJ2-7,.,TRBV5-1,.,TGCGCCAGCAGCTCAAATCCGGGGGCATTCTCCTACGAGCAGTACTTC,CASSSNPGAFSYEQYF
TRBJ2-1,.,TRBV7-6,.,TGTGCCAGCAGCCGAGGGGGGGGAGCGGCCTACAATGAGCAGTTCTTC,CASSRGGGAAYNEQFF
TRBJ2-3,.,TRBV18,.,TGTGCCAGCTCACTAGTGGGCAGGGTCACAGATACGCAGTATTTT,CASSLVGRVTDTQYF
TRBJ1-2,few,TRBV6-5,TRBD1,TGTGCCAGCAGTCCCAGGGGGCGGGGGAATGGCTACACCTTC,CASSPRGRGNGYTF
TRBJ2-5,.,TRBV6-5,TRBD2,TGTGCCAGCAGTCGACTAGCGGCCCAAGAGACCCAGTACTTC,CASSRLAAQETQYF
TRBJ1-1,once,TRBV6-1,.,TGTGCCAGCAGTGACCGGGGATTGAACACTGAAGCTTTCTTT,CASSDRGLNTEAFF
TRBJ2-2,once,TRBV11-2,.,TGTGCCAGCAGCTTATCGGGGAATAGGAGGGAGCTGTTTTTT,CASSLSGNRRELFF
TRBJ1-4,.,TRBV5-4,.,TGTGCCAGCAGCTTTGGGGGAGGAGGAACTAATGAAAAACTGTTTTTT,CASSFGGGGTNEKLFF
TRBJ1-2,.,TRBV13,.,TGTGCCAGCAGCTTAGGGTACGTAGGCTACACCTTC,CASSLGYVGYTF
TRBJ2-3,.,TRBV19,.,TGTGCCAGTACCGCGGACGATACGCAGTATTTT,CASTADDTQYF
TRBJ1-4,.,TRBV2,TRBD1,TGTGCCAGCAGCGCCCTAGGACAGGGTTATGAAAAACTGTTTTTT,CASSALGQGYEKLFF
TRBJ2-7,.,TRBV7-9,TRBD2,TGTGCCAGCAGCTTCCTAGCGGGAAGTTACGAGCAGTACTTC,CASSFLAGSYEQYF
TRBJ2-1,.,TRBV18,.,TGTGCCAGCTCACCACCGGGGGCCCTAAAGGGGAAGGGGCAGTTCTTC,CASSPPGALKGKGQFF
TRBJ1-6,once,TRBV12-3/TRBV12-4,.,TGTGCCAGCAGTTTAGGGCCTCTACCCCTCCACTTT,CASSLGPLPLHF
TRBJ1-4,.,TRBV19,.,TGTGCCAGTAGTATTCCCCTTGATGGCGGATATGAAAAACTGTTTTTT,CASSIPLDGGYEKLFF
TRBJ1-6,.,TRBV2,.,TGTGCCAGCACCATTTATGGATCACCCCTCCACTTT,CASTIYGSPLHF
TRBJ1-6,.,TRBV28,.,TGTGCCAGCAGTTTAGGGTTACAGGGTCGCTCACCCCTCCACTTT,CASSLGLQGRSPLHF
TRBJ1-1,.,TRBV19,TRBD1,TGTGCCAGTAGTTTCCCCCGGGACAGGGGTTTGGGCACTGAAGCTTTCTTT,CASSFPRDRGLGTEAFF
TRBJ2-2,.,TRBV19,TRBD2,TGTGCCAGTGCTCTAGCGGGGAACACCGGGGAGCTGTTTTTT,CASALAGNTGELFF
TRBJ2-6,.,TRBV14,.,TGTGCCAGCAGCCAAGGGGTCTCCGGGGCCAACGTCCTGACTTTC,CASSQGVSGANVLTF